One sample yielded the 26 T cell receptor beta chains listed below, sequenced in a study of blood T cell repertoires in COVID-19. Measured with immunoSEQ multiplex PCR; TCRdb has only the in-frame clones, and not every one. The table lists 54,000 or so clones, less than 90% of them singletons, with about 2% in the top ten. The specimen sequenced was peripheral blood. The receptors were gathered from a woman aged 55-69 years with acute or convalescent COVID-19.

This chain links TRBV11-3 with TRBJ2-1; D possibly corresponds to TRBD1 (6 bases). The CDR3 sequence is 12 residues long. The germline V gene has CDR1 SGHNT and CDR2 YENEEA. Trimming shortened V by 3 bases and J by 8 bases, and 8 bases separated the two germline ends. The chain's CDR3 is CASSLTGDEQFF. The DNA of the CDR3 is TGTGCCAGCAGCTTGACAGGCGATGAGCAGTTCTTC.

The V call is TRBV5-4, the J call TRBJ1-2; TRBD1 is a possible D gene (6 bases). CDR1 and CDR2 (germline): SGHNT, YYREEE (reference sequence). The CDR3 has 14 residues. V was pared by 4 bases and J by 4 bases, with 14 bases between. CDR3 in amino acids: CASSPTGYGYGYTF. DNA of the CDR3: TGTGCCAGCAGCCCAACAGGGTACGGCTATGGCTACACCTTC.

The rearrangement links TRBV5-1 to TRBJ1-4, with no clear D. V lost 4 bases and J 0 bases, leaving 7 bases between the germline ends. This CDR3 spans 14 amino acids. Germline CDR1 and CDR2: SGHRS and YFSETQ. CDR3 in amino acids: CASSRVATNEKLFF. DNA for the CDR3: TGCGCCAGCAGCAGAGTTGCAACTAATGAAAAACTGTTTTTT.

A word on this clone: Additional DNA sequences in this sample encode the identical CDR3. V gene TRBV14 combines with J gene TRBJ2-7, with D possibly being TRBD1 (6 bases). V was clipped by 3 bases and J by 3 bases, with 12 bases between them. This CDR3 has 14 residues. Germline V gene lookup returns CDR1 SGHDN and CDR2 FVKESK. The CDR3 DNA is TGTGCCAGCAGCCAGGGCAGGGGAATCTACGAGCAGTACTTC. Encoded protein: CASSQGRGIYEQYF.

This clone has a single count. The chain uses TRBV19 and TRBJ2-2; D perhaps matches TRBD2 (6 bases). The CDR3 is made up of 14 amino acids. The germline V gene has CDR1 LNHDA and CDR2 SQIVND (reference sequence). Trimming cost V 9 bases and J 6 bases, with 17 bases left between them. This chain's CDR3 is CASCRGRNAGELFF. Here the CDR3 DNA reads TGTGCCAGCTGCCGGGGGAGGAATGCCGGGGAGCTGTTTTTT.

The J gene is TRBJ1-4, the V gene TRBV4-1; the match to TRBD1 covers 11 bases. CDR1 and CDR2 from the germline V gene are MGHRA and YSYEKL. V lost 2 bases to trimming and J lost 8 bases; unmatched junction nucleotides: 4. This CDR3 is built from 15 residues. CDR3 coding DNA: TGCGCCAGCAGCCAACAAGGGACAGGGGGAGAAAAACTGTTTTTT. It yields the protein CASSQQGTGGEKLFF.

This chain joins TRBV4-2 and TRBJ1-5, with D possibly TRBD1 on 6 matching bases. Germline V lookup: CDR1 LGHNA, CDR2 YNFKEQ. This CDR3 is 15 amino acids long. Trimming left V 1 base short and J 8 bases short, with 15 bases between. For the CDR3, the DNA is TGTGCCAGCAGCCAAGGGACAGACCTTTTGGAGCCCCAGCATTTT. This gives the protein CASSQGTDLLEPQHF.

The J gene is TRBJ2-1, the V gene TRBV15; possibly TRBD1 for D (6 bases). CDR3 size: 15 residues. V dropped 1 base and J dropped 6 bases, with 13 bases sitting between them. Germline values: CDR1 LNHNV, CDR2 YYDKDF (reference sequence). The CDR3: CATSRAGQGSNEQFF. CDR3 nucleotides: TGTGCCACCAGCAGAGCCGGGCAGGGGTCCAATGAGCAGTTCTTC.

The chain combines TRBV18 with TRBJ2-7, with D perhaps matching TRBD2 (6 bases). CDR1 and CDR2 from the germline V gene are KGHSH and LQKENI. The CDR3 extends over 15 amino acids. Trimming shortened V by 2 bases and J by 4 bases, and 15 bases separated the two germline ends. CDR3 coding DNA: TGTGCCAGCTCACCAGACCAATTGGGGGGATACGAGCAGTACTTC. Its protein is CASSPDQLGGYEQYF.

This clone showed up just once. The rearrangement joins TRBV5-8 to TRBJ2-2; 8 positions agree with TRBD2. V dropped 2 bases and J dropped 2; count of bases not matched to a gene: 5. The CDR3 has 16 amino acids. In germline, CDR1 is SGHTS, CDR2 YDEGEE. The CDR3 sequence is CASSFTSGLNTGELFF. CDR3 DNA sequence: TGTGCCAGCAGCTTTACTAGCGGATTAAACACCGGGGAGCTGTTTTTT.

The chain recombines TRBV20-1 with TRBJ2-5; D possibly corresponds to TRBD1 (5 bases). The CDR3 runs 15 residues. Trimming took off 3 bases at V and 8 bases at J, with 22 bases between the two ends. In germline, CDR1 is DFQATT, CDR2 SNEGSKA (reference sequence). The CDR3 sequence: CSASLQGHAPPTQYF. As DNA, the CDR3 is TGCAGTGCTAGTCTCCAAGGACATGCCCCACCAACCCAGTACTTC.

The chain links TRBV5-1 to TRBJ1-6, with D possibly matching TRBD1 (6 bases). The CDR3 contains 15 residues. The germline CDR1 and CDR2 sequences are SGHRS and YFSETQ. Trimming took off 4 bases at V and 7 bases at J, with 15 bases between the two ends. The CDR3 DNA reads TGCGCCAGCAGCCCCACAGACAGGACGAATTCACCCCTCCACTTT. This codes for CASSPTDRTNSPLHF. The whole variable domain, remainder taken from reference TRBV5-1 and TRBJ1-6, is KAGVTQTPRYLIKTRGQQVTLSCSPISGHRSVSWYQQTPGQGLQFLFEYFSETQRNKGNFPGRFSGRQFSNSRSEMNVSTLELGDSALYLCASSPTDRTNSPLHFGNGTRLTVT.

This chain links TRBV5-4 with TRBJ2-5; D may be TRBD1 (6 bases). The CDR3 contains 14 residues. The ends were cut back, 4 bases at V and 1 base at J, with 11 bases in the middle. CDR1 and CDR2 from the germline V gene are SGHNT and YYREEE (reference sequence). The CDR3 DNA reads TGTGCCAGCAGCGCCGACAGGCCCCAAGAGACCCAGTACTTC. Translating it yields CASSADRPQETQYF. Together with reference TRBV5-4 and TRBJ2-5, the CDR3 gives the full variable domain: ETGVTQSPTHLIKTRGQQVTLRCSSQSGHNTVSWYQQALGQGPQFIFQYYREEENGRGNFPPRFSGLQFPNYSSELNVNALELDDSALYLCASSADRPQETQYFGPGTRLLVL.

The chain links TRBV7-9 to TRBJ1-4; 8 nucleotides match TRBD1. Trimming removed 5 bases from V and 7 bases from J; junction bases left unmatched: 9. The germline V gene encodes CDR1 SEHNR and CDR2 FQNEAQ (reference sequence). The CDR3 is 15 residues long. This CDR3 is CASSGGRRGREKLFF. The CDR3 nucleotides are TGTGCCAGCAGCGGGGGGCGCAGGGGGCGTGAAAAACTGTTTTTT.

Written as DNA, the CDR3 is TGCAGCGTTGTAGTCTCGAGGGGGAGAGGCGAGCAGTACTTC. Translation gives CSVVVSRGRGEQYF. The rearrangement joins TRBV29-1 to TRBJ2-7, with D maybe TRBD1 (6 bases). V was clipped by 4 bases and J by 6 bases, with 19 bases between them. Germline V gives CDR1 SQVTM, CDR2 ANQGSEA. The CDR3 runs to 14 residues.

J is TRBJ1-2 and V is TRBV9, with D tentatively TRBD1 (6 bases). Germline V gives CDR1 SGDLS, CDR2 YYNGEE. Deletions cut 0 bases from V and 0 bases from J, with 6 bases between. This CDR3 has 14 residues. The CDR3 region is CASSVDRANYGYTF. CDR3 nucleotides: TGTGCCAGCAGCGTAGACAGGGCTAACTATGGCTACACCTTC.

The CDR3 here is CASSYRGTDQPQHF. The CDR3 DNA reads as TGTGCCAGCAGTTACAGGGGAACGGATCAGCCCCAGCATTTT. The chain uses TRBV6-6 and TRBJ1-5; D possibly corresponds to TRBD1 (5 bases). V was cut by 2 bases and J by 5 bases, with 10 bases left in between. The CDR3 is 14 amino acids. Germline CDR1 reads MNHNY; CDR2 reads SVGAGI (reference sequence).

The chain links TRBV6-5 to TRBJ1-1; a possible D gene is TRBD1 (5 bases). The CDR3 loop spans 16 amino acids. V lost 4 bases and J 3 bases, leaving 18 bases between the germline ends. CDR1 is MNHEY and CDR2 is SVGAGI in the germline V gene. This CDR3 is CASSSGQGGGDTEAFF. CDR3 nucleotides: TGTGCCAGCAGTTCCGGGCAGGGTGGAGGGGACACTGAAGCTTTCTTT.

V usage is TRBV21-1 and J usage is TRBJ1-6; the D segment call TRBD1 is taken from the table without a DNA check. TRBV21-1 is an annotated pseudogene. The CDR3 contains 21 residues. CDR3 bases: TGTGCCAGCAGCAGTAAAACGCGACAGGGACTTATAAGTCGTGATAATTCACCCCTCCACTTT. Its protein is CASSSKTRQGLISRDNSPLHF.

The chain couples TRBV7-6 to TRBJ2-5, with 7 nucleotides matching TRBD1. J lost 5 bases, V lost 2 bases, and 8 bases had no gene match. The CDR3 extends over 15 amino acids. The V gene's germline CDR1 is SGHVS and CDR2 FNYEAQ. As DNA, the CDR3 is TGTGCCAGCAGCTTACAACAGGGGTTGGAGGAGACCCAGTACTTC. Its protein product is CASSLQQGLEETQYF.

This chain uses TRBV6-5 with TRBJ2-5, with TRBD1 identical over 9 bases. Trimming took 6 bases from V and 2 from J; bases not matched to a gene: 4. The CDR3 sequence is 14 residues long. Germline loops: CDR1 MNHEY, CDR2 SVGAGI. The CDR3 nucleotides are TGTGCCAGCAGACCGGACAGGGGTCAAGAGACCCAGTACTTC. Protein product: CASRPDRGQETQYF.

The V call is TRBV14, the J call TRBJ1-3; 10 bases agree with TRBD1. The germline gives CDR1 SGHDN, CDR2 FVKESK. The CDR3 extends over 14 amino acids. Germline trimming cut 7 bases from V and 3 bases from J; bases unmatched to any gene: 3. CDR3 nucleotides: TGTGCCAGCATGGGACAGGGGTTTGGAAACACCATATATTTT. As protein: CASMGQGFGNTIYF.

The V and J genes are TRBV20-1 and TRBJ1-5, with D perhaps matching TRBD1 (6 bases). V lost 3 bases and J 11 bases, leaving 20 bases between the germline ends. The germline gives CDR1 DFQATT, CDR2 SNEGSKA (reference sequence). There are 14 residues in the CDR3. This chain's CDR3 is CSASSSQGGVTQHF. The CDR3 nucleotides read TGCAGTGCTAGTTCTTCACAGGGAGGGGTGACCCAGCATTTT.

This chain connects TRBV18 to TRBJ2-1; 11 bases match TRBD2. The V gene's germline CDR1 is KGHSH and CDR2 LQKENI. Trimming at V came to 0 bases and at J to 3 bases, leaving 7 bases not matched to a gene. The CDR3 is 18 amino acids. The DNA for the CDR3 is TGTGCCAGCTCACCACCGGCCTTAGCGGGAGGGCTCTACAATGAGCAGTTCTTC. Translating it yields CASSPPALAGGLYNEQFF.

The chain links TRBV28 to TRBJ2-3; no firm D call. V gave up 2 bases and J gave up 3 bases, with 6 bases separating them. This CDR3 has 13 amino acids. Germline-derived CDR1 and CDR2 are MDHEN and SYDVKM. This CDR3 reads CASSLILTDTQYF. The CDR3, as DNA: TGTGCCAGCAGTTTAATTCTGACAGATACGCAGTATTTT.

The CDR3 protein is CSASVSETYEQYF. The CDR3 nucleotides read TGCAGTGCTAGTGTCTCTGAGACCTACGAGCAGTACTTC. The chain joins TRBV20-1 to TRBJ2-7; D gene ambiguous. The germline V gene has CDR1 DFQATT and CDR2 SNEGSKA (reference sequence). V lost 3 bases and J 2 bases, leaving 11 bases between the germline ends. The CDR3 totals 13 residues.